The T cell receptor beta chain described here comes from a study of vaccination and CD4 T cells after COVID-19. Specified treatment: approximately nine-day PBMC culture with coronavirus spike peptide pools or control peptides (ViraFEST assay). At both days 3 and 7, half the medium was replaced with fresh IL-2 medium. Negative selection was the method that isolated CD4+ T cells after less than 12 days of culture. The Oncomine TCR Beta short-read assay sequenced DNA from cultured CD4+ T cells. TCRdb reprocessed the PCR reads with MiXCR, giving one entry per CDR3 protein. Of around 19,000 distinct CDR3 sequences listed, roughly half were seen once; the top ten hold 6.5% to 9%. Points on this clonotype: Its target is not known.

V trimming: 8 bases; J trimming: 0 bases; junction bases outside the gene matches: 6. This CDR3 has 14 residues. CDR1 SNHLY and CDR2 FYNNEI come from the germline V gene. The sequence derives from a human donor who had recovered from COVID-19. The rearrangement joins TRBV2 to TRBJ2-5; 7 bases are a match to TRBD1. Material for sequencing was CD4+ T cells from blood, cultured in vitro. The CDR3 coding sequence is TGTGCCAGCGGGAGAGGGACAGACCAAGAGACCCAGTACTTC. It encodes CASGRGTDQETQYF.